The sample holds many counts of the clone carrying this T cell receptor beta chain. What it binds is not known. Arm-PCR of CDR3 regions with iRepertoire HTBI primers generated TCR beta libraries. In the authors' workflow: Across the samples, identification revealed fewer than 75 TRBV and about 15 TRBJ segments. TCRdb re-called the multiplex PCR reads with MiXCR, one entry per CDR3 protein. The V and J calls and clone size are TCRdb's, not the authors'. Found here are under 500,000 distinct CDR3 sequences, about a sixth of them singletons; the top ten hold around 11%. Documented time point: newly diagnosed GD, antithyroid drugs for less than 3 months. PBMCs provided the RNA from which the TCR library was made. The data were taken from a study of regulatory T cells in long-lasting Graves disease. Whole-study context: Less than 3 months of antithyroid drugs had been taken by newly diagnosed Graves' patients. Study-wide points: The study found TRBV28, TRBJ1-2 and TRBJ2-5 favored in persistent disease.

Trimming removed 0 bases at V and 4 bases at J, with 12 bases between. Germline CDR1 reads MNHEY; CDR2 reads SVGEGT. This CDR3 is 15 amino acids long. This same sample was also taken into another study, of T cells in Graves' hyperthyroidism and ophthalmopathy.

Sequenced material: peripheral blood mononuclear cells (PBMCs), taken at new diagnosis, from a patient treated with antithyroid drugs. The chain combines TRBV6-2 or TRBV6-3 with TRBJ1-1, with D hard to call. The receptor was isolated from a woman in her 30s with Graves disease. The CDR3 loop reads CASSYSQWAVTEAFF. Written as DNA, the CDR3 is TGTGCCAGCAGTTACTCTCAGTGGGCGGTCACTGAAGCTTTCTTT.